Included here is one T cell receptor (beta chain) sequence, with context. Its specificity is not known. The sample is drawn from a study of cytomegalovirus exposure and HLA in healthy donors. Across the study: In a previous analysis, 117 million unique TCR beta sequences were found from 170 million or so T cells. Notes on the study in general: In a later analysis, V- and J-gene trimming of beta chains associated with a DCLRE1C missense variant, replicated independently. The study put some 150 TCR beta chains on its list as cytomegalovirus-associated. A few V segments could not be told apart, such as TRBV6-2 and TRBV6-3, and were left out.

This CDR3 comprises 14 residues. Per the germline V gene, CDR1 is SQVTM and CDR2 is ANQGSEA. The V and J ends lost 0 bases and 2 bases respectively, with 11 bases between them. A multiplex PCR was run with 60 Vbeta primers and 13 Jbeta primers. Only in-frame clones appear in the TCRdb table, and some are missing; sequencing was by immunoSEQ multiplex PCR. The sample carries some 150,000 clones, about three quarters recorded once. The sequenced sample was PBMCs. The receptor comes from a female donor in good health and CMV-seropositive. The chain is built from TRBV29-1 and TRBJ2-7; D perhaps matches TRBD1 (6 bases). CDR3 in amino acids: CSVEEQGPTYEQYF. Here the CDR3 DNA reads TGCAGCGTTGAAGAGCAGGGGCCGACCTACGAGCAGTACTTC.